This T cell receptor beta chain was sequenced for a study of vaccination effects on CD4 cells after COVID-19. Study overall: Participants got two doses of BNT162b2 or mRNA-1273 vaccine.

Viral peptide pools were used in the ViraFEST assay to expand antigen-specific CD4+ T cells, and sequencing came afterward. Following culture for roughly 10 days, CD4+ T cells were isolated. Nobody among the vaccine recipients had prior SARS-CoV-2 infection (nucleocapsid antibodies were negative). IL-2 at about 10 IU/ml and peptides at around 9.6 ug/ml were added to cultured PBMC, approximately 2 million per well. The study's findings and limits: The study found that only 1 of 255 vaccine-induced clones from healthy vaccinees cross-reacted with common cold coronaviruses. By a late point after vaccination, infection- and vaccine-induced clones had shrunk markedly through clonal contraction.

About this clone: The antigen is unknown.

Only in-frame clones appear in the TCRdb table, and some are missing; sequencing was by immunoSEQ multiplex PCR. The table has some 60,000 clones, roughly four fifths seen once. Losses at the gene ends were 5 bases for V and 4 bases for J; bases not matched to a gene: 7. The CDR3 runs 14 residues. Germline V CDR1 and CDR2: MNHNY, SVGAGI (reference sequence). The sample in question was CD4+ T cells from PBMCs cultured with HCoV-NL63 spike peptides, obtained before COVID-19 vaccination. J is TRBJ1-2 and V is TRBV6-6; 7 positions agree with TRBD1. This sequence originates from a human donor who received a COVID-19 vaccine. In DNA form, the CDR3 reads TGTGCCAGCAGTCCTACAGGGGACCTCTATGGCTACACCTTC. It translates to CASSPTGDLYGYTF.